Here is one T cell receptor (beta chain) with its context. Its antigen is as yet unknown. This sample was taken from a study of shared clonotypes between healthy human individuals. The naive CD8 fraction comprised CD45RO-negative cells positively selected for CCR7 and excluded terminally differentiated effector memory CD45RA+ cells. In germline, CDR1 is SEHNR, CDR2 FQNEAQ (reference sequence). This CDR3 is built from 15 residues. V was trimmed by 1 base and J by 5 bases, leaving 14 bases between them. Study-level findings and limits: Large sequencing depth failed to make sorted-subset sequencing complete, rarefaction showed. Naive subsets usually exceeded memory subsets in estimated richness.

Here immunoSEQ multiplex PCR was the method, and the copy in TCRdb shows in-frame clones only, minus some. The sample lists approximately 1.9 million clones; over 85% were seen once. The V gene is TRBV7-9, the J gene TRBJ1-1; D is uncertain. The sequenced sample consisted of naive CD8+ T cells from PBMCs. This TCR came from a man aged 18 to 29 in good health. Some clones in this sample may be carry-over from other donors' samples. The DNA of the CDR3 is TGTGCCAGCAGCTTAGAGTCGGGGAGAAGAACTGAAGCTTTCTTT. Its translation is CASSLESGRRTEAFF. The full variable domain, rest sourced from reference TRBV7-9 and TRBJ1-1, is DTGVSQNPRHKITKRGQNVTFRCDPISEHNRLYWYRQTLGQGPEFLTYFQNEAQLEKSRLLSDRFSAERPKGSFSTLEIQRTEQGDSAMYLCASSLESGRRTEAFFGQGTRLTVV.